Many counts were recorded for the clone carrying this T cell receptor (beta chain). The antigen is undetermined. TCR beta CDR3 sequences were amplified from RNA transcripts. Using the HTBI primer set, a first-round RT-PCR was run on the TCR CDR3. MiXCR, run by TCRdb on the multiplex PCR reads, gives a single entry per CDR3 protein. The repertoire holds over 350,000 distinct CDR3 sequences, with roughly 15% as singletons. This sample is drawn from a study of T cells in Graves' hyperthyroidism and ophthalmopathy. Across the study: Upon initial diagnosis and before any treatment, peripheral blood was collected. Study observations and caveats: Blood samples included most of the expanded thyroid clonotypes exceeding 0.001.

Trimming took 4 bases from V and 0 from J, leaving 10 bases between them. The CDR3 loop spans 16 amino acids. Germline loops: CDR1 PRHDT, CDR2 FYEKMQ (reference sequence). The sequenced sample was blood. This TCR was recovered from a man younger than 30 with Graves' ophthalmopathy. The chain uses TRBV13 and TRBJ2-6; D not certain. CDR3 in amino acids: CASSSPPPSGANVLTF. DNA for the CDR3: TGTGCCAGCAGCTCTCCCCCGCCCTCTGGGGCCAACGTCCTGACTTTC.